This section outlines one T cell receptor (beta chain) sequence together with its context. Antigen specificity is unknown. Primers for the PCR totalled 60 Vbeta and 13 Jbeta. Clones were read by immunoSEQ multiplex PCR, and TCRdb kept only the in-frame ones, dropping some. The sample records 180,000 or so clones, roughly four fifths being singletons. The entry originates in a study of cytomegalovirus exposure and HLA in healthy donors. Study-wide context: Earlier work reported around 110 million unique TCR beta sequences from about 180 million T cells. Findings and limits, study-wide: Later on, a genetic analysis was performed. It linked a missense variant in DCLRE1C with V- and J-gene trimming of TCR beta. TCR beta sequences reportedly predicted the HLA-A and HLA-B alleles of most subjects accurately. HLA alleles were associated with 16,000 or so TCR beta sequences in a later analysis at 0.05 false discovery rate.

The CDR3 length is 17 residues. The trim removed 1 base at V and 4 bases at J, leaving 8 bases unmatched. In germline, CDR1 is GTSNPN, CDR2 SVGIG (reference sequence). J is TRBJ2-2 and V is TRBV30; 11 bases align to TRBD2. Sequencing was done on a sample of PBMCs. The sequence was collected from a woman between 50 and 59 years old in good health and CMV-seropositive. The CDR3 loop is CAWSGPGGLAVTGELFF. The CDR3 bases are TGTGCCTGGAGTGGCCCGGGGGGACTAGCGGTCACCGGGGAGCTGTTTTTT.